These 5 T cell receptor beta chains were all obtained from the same sample, sequenced in a study of cytomegalovirus exposure and HLA in healthy donors. Amplification used 60 Vbeta primers and 13 Jbeta primers. TCRdb's copy holds only in-frame clones and misses some; the assay was immunoSEQ multiplex PCR. The sample lists some 180,000 clones; around 85% were seen once. Sequencing was performed on PBMCs. All receptors come from a woman aged 45-59 years in good health and CMV-seronegative.

Worth noting for this clone: Sequence at one end of the junction differs from germline and may be a read error. The chain has TRBV7-8 and TRBJ2-7; 9 bases match TRBD2. The CDR3 consists of 11 residues. CDR1 SGHVS and CDR2 FQNEAQ come from the germline V gene. The CDR3 is CASSLGGLARF. In nucleotides, the CDR3 is TGTGCCAGCAGCTTAGGGGGACTAGCCCGGTTC.

V usage is TRBV4-1 and J usage is TRBJ2-5; the D gene is possibly TRBD2 (6 bases). The CDR3 is 15 amino acids. Looked up from germline, CDR1 is MGHRA and CDR2 is YSYEKL. V was cut by 6 bases and J by 2 bases, with 16 bases left in between. As DNA, the CDR3 is TGCGCCAGCAGTAGCGGCATCGGCGGTCAAGAGACCCAGTACTTC. It specifies CASSSGIGGQETQYF.

The chain is built from TRBV5-4 and TRBJ1-1, with 8 positions matching TRBD1. Germline trimming cut 2 bases from V and 6 bases from J; bases unmatched to any gene: 3. CDR1 SGHNT and CDR2 YYREEE come from the germline V gene (reference sequence). This CDR3 region has 13 residues. The CDR3, as DNA: TGTGCCAGCAGCTTAGGGACAGGAGCTGAAGCTTTCTTT. Protein product: CASSLGTGAEAFF.

The chain has TRBV28 and TRBJ1-1, with D possibly matching TRBD1 (6 bases). The CDR3 length is 14 residues. CDR1 and CDR2 (germline): MDHEN, SYDVKM. V was trimmed by 5 bases and J by 10 bases, leaving 20 bases between them. CDR3 DNA sequence: TGTGCCAGCAGTCTCCAGGGCGGACAGACGAGAGCTTTCTTT. Protein product: CASSLQGGQTRAFF.

The CDR3 nucleotides are TGTGCCAGCAGTTCCTCGGGACTAGCGGGAGGGAACACCGGGGAGCTGTTTTTT. Amino acid sequence: CASSSSGLAGGNTGELFF. The rearrangement uses TRBV28 and TRBJ2-2; TRBD2 aligns across 15 bases. CDR1 is MDHEN, CDR2 SYDVKM, per germline. Trimming took 4 bases from V and 1 from J; bases not matched to a gene: 4. CDR3 length: 18 amino acids.